This T cell receptor beta chain was recorded in a study of CD8+CD57+ T cells in acquired aplastic anemia. As for the study in general: Roughly 3 ug was the average amount of DNA from sorted CD4+ and CD8+ cells.

General study results and limits: Patients and controls shared 25 to 30 CD8+ CDR3 sequences. Significant differences in CD8+ Simpson's diversity were not observed between patients and controls.

CDR3 and TCR beta VDJ profiling relied on a genomic DNA template. TCRdb re-analysed the reads in MiXCR, keeping a single row per CDR3 protein. The repertoire has about 140,000 distinct CDR3 sequences, roughly two fifths of them found once; the top ten carry 8% to 8.5%. The germline gives CDR1 SGHRS, CDR2 YFSETQ. With 2 bases clipped from V and 3 bases from J, the junction kept 3 bases outside the gene matches. This CDR3 contains 15 residues. This clonotype was recorded many times. Its antigen is undetermined. Sequencing was performed on sorted CD4+, CD8+, or CD8+CD57+ T cells (not recorded which) from PBMCs. The chain couples TRBV5-1 to TRBJ2-3; 10 nucleotides align to TRBD1. The receptor's source is a human donor in good health, serving as a control. CDR3 region: CASSLRQGATDTQYF. The CDR3, as DNA: TGCGCCAGCAGCTTAAGACAGGGGGCAACAGATACGCAGTATTTT. Variable domain in full (rest from reference TRBV5-1 and TRBJ2-3): KAGVTQTPRYLIKTRGQQVTLSCSPISGHRSVSWYQQTPGQGLQFLFEYFSETQRNKGNFPGRFSGRQFSNSRSEMNVSTLELGDSALYLCASSLRQGATDTQYFGPGTRLTVL.